Reported below is one T cell receptor beta chain. Its antigen is as yet unknown. The table came from immunoSEQ multiplex PCR; TCRdb's copy has only in-frame clones and leaves some out. The sample lists about 69,000 clones, about 90% seen once, with under 3.5% in the top ten. The data belong to a study of OX40 agonist ivuxolimab in advanced cancers. As for the study in general: The patients received ivuxolimab by intravenous route every 2 weeks at 0.01 to 10 mg/kg. A diagnosis of hepatocellular carcinoma, melanoma, renal cell or head and neck cancer was present in dose-escalation patients.

Patients were ruled out by autoimmune disease history or systemic immunosuppression. General observations from the study: Expanded peripheral T cells had an undetermined antigen specificity.

The clonotype originates from an adult with an advanced solid tumor such as melanoma, head and neck, liver or kidney cancer. The source material was CD4+ or CD8+ T cells sorted from blood, sampled in a trial of the OX40 agonist ivuxolimab.

The CDR3 DNA reads as TGTGCCAGCGCTAGCGGTGGCTCCTACAATGAGCAGTTCTTC. Translated: CASASGGSYNEQFF. The chain couples TRBV28 to TRBJ2-1; TRBD2 agrees at 7 bases. Trimming removed 8 bases from V and 0 bases from J; junction bases left unmatched: 4. Germline values: CDR1 MDHEN, CDR2 SYDVKM. The CDR3 runs 14 residues.